This is a list of T cell receptor beta chains from one sample in a study of blood T cells in healthy people across ages. TCRdb reprocessed the 5' RACE reads via MiXCR and lists one record per CDR3 protein. The profile shows some 1,800,000 distinct CDR3 sequences, about 39% of them singletons. Sequenced: blood. Receptors were obtained from a human donor in good health. The CDR3 runs from the conserved cysteine through the conserved F or W.

j_call v_call cdr3_aa
TRBJ1-5 TRBV29-1 CSARTGEGNQPQHF
TRBJ1-2 TRBV20-1 CSAPTGTYYGYTF
TRBJ1-4 TRBV20-1 CGAHGSGREKLFF
TRBJ2-2 TRBV11-3 CASSLGQVWAGELFF
TRBJ2-1 TRBV20-1 CSAVVAGGQNEQFF
TRBJ2-3 TRBV20-1 CSAKKSPDTQYF
TRBJ2-3 TRBV6-4 CASSGLRDPGSGTQYF
TRBJ2-3 TRBV7-2 CASSPGGRSPDTQYF
TRBJ1-2 TRBV25-1 CASSEGAGVYGYTF
TRBJ2-3 TRBV20-1 CSAGDSGRRTDTQYF
TRBJ1-1 TRBV29-1 CSVEVLGGVTEAFF
TRBJ2-1 TRBV7-3 CASSLSGTGANEQFF